This passage covers 29 T cell receptor beta chains from one sample sequenced in a study of human T cells and chemical hapten exposure. MiXCR, run by TCRdb on the RACE reads, gives a single entry per CDR3 protein. The repertoire holds over 300,000 distinct CDR3 sequences, roughly 5% seen once, with 2% to 3% in the top ten. Time point described: pre-sensitization, week 0. As for treatment: therapeutic diphenylcyclopropenone sensitization with weekly scalp DPC. This specimen consisted of whole blood, obtained in connection with sensitization to the hapten diphenylcyclopropenone (DPC). These receptors all stem from a woman aged 45-59 years with alopecia areata. Some clones in this sample may be carry-over from other donors' samples.

CDR3 DNA: TGTGCCAGCAGCTTAGTTTTGGATGGTGAGCAGTTCTTC. This gives the protein CASSLVLDGEQFF. The chain links TRBV7-2 to TRBJ2-1; D uncertain. The V gene lost 1 base and the J gene lost 9 bases, with 10 bases spanning the gap. The CDR3 spans 13 residues. Germline values: CDR1 SGHTA, CDR2 FQGNSA.

At least ten counts were recorded for this clonotype. This rearrangement joins TRBV13 to TRBJ1-3; TRBD1 is a possible D gene (5 bases). Germline values: CDR1 PRHDT, CDR2 FYEKMQ (reference sequence). Between the trimmed V and J ends, which lost 4 bases and 3 bases, there was a span of 19 bases. CDR3 size: 17 residues. The CDR3 bases are TGTGCCAGCAGCTCCACCCACCGACGACAGATTGGAAACACCATATATTTT. Translating it yields CASSSTHRRQIGNTIYF.

This clonotype was seen many times. This chain links TRBV11-2 with TRBJ2-3; D tentatively fits TRBD1 or TRBD2 (5 bases each). Trimming stripped 0 bases from V and 3 bases from J, with 10 bases between. Germline lookup yields CDR1 SGHAT and CDR2 FQNNGV. The CDR3 extends over 15 amino acids. CDR3 DNA: TGTGCCAGCAGCTTAGATGGGACGGATACAGATACGCAGTATTTT. Translating it yields CASSLDGTDTDTQYF.

The chain recombines TRBV9 with TRBJ1-4; D not resolved. Trimming took off 4 bases at V and 0 bases at J, with 13 bases between the two ends. The CDR3 has 16 amino acids. CDR1 SGDLS and CDR2 YYNGEE come from the germline V gene. CDR3 nucleotides: TGTGCCAGCAGCCCCCGAGTAACCGCAACTAATGAAAAACTGTTTTTT. Translation gives CASSPRVTATNEKLFF.

This clonotype was seen at least ten times. The chain combines TRBV7-9 with TRBJ2-7; tentative D call: TRBD1 (6 bases). This CDR3 is 16 amino acids long. V was shortened by 3 bases and J by 4 bases, with 19 bases between the two germline ends. The germline V gene has CDR1 SEHNR and CDR2 FQNEAQ (reference sequence). CDR3 in amino acids: CASSLGTGTRFYEQYF. The CDR3 DNA sequence: TGTGCCAGCAGCTTGGGAACAGGGACCAGGTTTTACGAGCAGTACTTC.

This clonotype occurred a few times. The CDR3 sequence is CSAVGHSSYEQYF. The CDR3 bases are TGCAGTGCTGTTGGACACTCCTCCTACGAGCAGTACTTC. The chain employs TRBV20-1 and TRBJ2-7, with a possible D match to TRBD1 (5 bases). Germline V gene data show CDR1 as DFQATT and CDR2 as SNEGSKA (reference sequence). V was shortened by 5 bases and J by 0 bases, with 11 bases between the two germline ends. The CDR3 contains 13 residues.

This clonotype came up a few times. CDR3 DNA: TGTGCCAGCAGCGTAGAAGGGGCAGTCTACACCGGGGAGCTGTTTTTT. It encodes CASSVEGAVYTGELFF. This chain connects TRBV9 to TRBJ2-2; possibly TRBD1 for D (5 bases). V was pared by 0 bases and J by 3 bases, with 12 bases between. This CDR3 is 16 amino acids long. Germline assignment: CDR1 SGDLS and CDR2 YYNGEE.

This clonotype showed up just a few times. The chain joins TRBV20-1 to TRBJ2-7; 8 positions agree with TRBD2. V shed 4 bases and J 4 bases; nucleotides not matched to a gene: 24. The CDR3 is made up of 19 amino acids. Germline-derived CDR1 and CDR2 are DFQATT and SNEGSKA (reference sequence). Here the CDR3 DNA reads TGCAGTGCTATAAATCCAGCGGGGGCGGAGGGACCCTCAGGATACGAGCAGTACTTC. Its protein product is CSAINPAGAEGPSGYEQYF.

The V gene is TRBV27, the J gene TRBJ1-1; D not resolved. The CDR3 length is 15 residues. From germline, CDR1 is MNHEY and CDR2 SMNVEV (reference sequence). Trimming cost V 0 bases and J 3 bases, with 11 bases left between them. The CDR3 DNA reads as TGTGCCAGCAGTTTATCAGCGGGCCACGACACTGAAGCTTTCTTT. This encodes CASSLSAGHDTEAFF.

This clonotype occurred many times. The J gene is TRBJ2-3, the V gene TRBV27; possible D gene TRBD2, 5 bases. The CDR3 is 15 residues long. Germline-derived CDR1 and CDR2 are MNHEY and SMNVEV (reference sequence). V lost 6 bases and J lost 3, with 16 bases in between. CDR3 sequence: CASSITISGTDTQYF. The CDR3 coding sequence is TGTGCCAGCAGCATAACCATCAGCGGAACAGATACGCAGTATTTT.

The chain uses TRBV5-1 and TRBJ2-3, with D unresolved. The V gene lost 0 bases and the J gene lost 1 base, with 12 bases spanning the gap. The CDR3 runs to 16 residues. Per germline, CDR1 SGHRS and CDR2 YFSETQ. In nucleotides, the CDR3 is TGCGCCAGCAGCTTGGACCCCCCGTCTGGCACAGATACGCAGTATTTT. Encoded protein: CASSLDPPSGTDTQYF. Together with reference TRBV5-1 and TRBJ2-3, the CDR3 gives the full variable domain: KAGVTQTPRYLIKTRGQQVTLSCSPISGHRSVSWYQQTPGQGLQFLFEYFSETQRNKGNFPGRFSGRQFSNSRSEMNVSTLELGDSALYLCASSLDPPSGTDTQYFGPGTRLTVL.

This chain uses TRBV7-3 with TRBJ1-1; D unclear. CDR1 SGHTA and CDR2 FQGTGA come from the germline V gene. V was pared by 5 bases and J by 1 base, with 11 bases between. This CDR3 contains 14 residues. This CDR3 is CASSEGPPNTEAFF. In nucleotides, the CDR3 is TGTGCCAGCAGCGAAGGACCGCCGAACACTGAAGCTTTCTTT.

This clonotype occurred a few times. The rearrangement uses TRBV20-1 and TRBJ2-2; D ambiguous. There are 13 residues in the CDR3. Germline CDR1 and CDR2: DFQATT and SNEGSKA (reference sequence). V was trimmed by 0 bases and J by 5 bases, leaving 7 bases between them. The CDR3 spells CSARDVYTGELFF. DNA for the CDR3: TGCAGTGCTAGAGATGTTTATACCGGGGAGCTGTTTTTT.

This clonotype was seen repeatedly, ten times or more. J is TRBJ2-7 and V is TRBV5-6, with D uncertain. The CDR3 is made up of 14 amino acids. In germline, CDR1 is SGHDT, CDR2 YYEEEE. V lost 0 bases and J lost 2, with 9 bases in between. CDR3 protein: CASSLGIGPYEQYF. As DNA, the CDR3 is TGTGCCAGCAGCTTGGGTATAGGGCCCTACGAGCAGTACTTC.

This clonotype has just a few counts. V and J are TRBV5-1 and TRBJ1-2, with a tentative D call TRBD1 (5 bases). There are 14 residues in the CDR3. Between the trimmed V and J ends, which lost 0 bases and 6 bases, there was a span of 12 bases. Germline V gene data show CDR1 as SGHRS and CDR2 as YFSETQ. The CDR3, as DNA: TGCGCCAGCAGCTTGGAGCAGGGAGTGGATGGCTACACCTTC. Its protein is CASSLEQGVDGYTF. Using reference TRBV5-1 and TRBJ1-2 for the parts outside the CDR3, the full variable domain is KAGVTQTPRYLIKTRGQQVTLSCSPISGHRSVSWYQQTPGQGLQFLFEYFSETQRNKGNFPGRFSGRQFSNSRSEMNVSTLELGDSALYLCASSLEQGVDGYTFGSGTRLTVV.

Details on this clonotype: A much larger clone differs from this one at a single base, so this may be a read error. The chain combines TRBV4-3 with TRBJ2-7, with unresolved D. This CDR3 region has 15 residues. Germline loops: CDR1 LGHNA, CDR2 YSLEER. V gave up 4 bases and J gave up 5 bases, with 18 bases separating them. The DNA for the CDR3 is TGCGCCAGCAGCCGCGACAACTCCCTGAGCCACGAGCAGTACTTC. Translated, it gives CASSRDNSLSHEQYF.

A word on this clonotype: A junction end diverges from the germline sequence, so it may reflect a read error. The V and J genes are TRBV7-9 and TRBJ1-1; the D is unclear. Germline V lookup: CDR1 SEHNR, CDR2 FQNEAQ (reference sequence). The CDR3 totals 12 residues. This CDR3 reads CASSLGLPEASF. CDR3 sequence (DNA): TGTGCCAGCAGCTTAGGACTCCCAGAAGCTTCCTTT. Drawing the rest from reference TRBV7-9 and TRBJ1-1, the complete variable domain is DTGVSQNPRHKITKRGQNVTFRCDPISEHNRLYWYRQTLGQGPEFLTYFQNEAQLEKSRLLSDRFSAERPKGSFSTLEIQRTEQGDSAMYLCASSLGLPEASFGQGTRLTVV.

This clonotype has a count of ten or more. V usage is TRBV12-3 or TRBV12-4 and J usage is TRBJ2-5, with TRBD1 matching over 7 bases. V lost 6 bases to trimming and J lost 4 bases; unmatched junction nucleotides: 2. The CDR3 sequence is 12 residues long. The CDR3 bases are TGTGCCAGCAGGCGACAGGGAGAGACCCAGTACTTC. Translating gives CASRRQGETQYF.

This clonotype was found many times. V is TRBV27 and J is TRBJ2-3, with TRBD2 identical over 7 bases. The germline V gene has CDR1 MNHEY and CDR2 SMNVEV (reference sequence). The CDR3 loop spans 15 amino acids. Germline trimming cut 4 bases from V and 3 bases from J; bases unmatched to any gene: 7. For the CDR3, the DNA is TGTGCCAGCAGTTACACTGGGGGGGTGACAGATACGCAGTATTTT. Translated, it gives CASSYTGGVTDTQYF.

The chain couples TRBV11-3 to TRBJ2-1, with a tentative D call TRBD2 (5 bases). The CDR3 extends over 12 amino acids. V lost 5 bases and J lost 10, with 12 bases in between. Germline assignment: CDR1 SGHNT and CDR2 YENEEA. The CDR3 loop reads CASSPGGMEQFF. The CDR3 nucleotides read TGTGCCAGCAGCCCCGGAGGTATGGAGCAGTTCTTC.

This clonotype was recorded many times. The J gene is TRBJ2-1, the V gene TRBV6-5; 7 bases map to TRBD2. This CDR3 contains 16 residues. The trim removed 0 bases at V and 5 bases at J, leaving 7 bases unmatched. Germline V gene data show CDR1 as MNHEY and CDR2 as SVGAGI. This chain's CDR3 is CASSYSTAGVDNEQFF. CDR3 in DNA: TGTGCCAGCAGTTACTCGACGGCGGGAGTGGACAATGAGCAGTTCTTC.

This clonotype has a handful of counts. The chain carries TRBV29-1 and TRBJ2-5; D gene unclear. V gave up 6 bases and J gave up 4 bases, with 9 bases separating them. Germline V gives CDR1 SQVTM, CDR2 ANQGSEA. The CDR3 is 11 residues long. CDR3 in amino acids: CSVREPETQYF. In DNA form, the CDR3 reads TGCAGCGTCCGCGAGCCAGAGACCCAGTACTTC.

The chain links TRBV7-2 to TRBJ2-4, with D maybe TRBD1 (5 bases). With 5 bases removed from V and 0 bases from J, the gap between germline ends came to 11 bases. The CDR3 spans 15 residues. Germline assignment: CDR1 SGHTA and CDR2 FQGNSA. CDR3 bases: TGTGCCAGCAGCCCTGGGGCACGAGCCAAAAACATTCAGTACTTC. Translated: CASSPGARAKNIQYF.

The chain is built from TRBV30 and TRBJ2-6; no definite D call. V was trimmed by 0 bases and J by 0 bases, leaving 6 bases between them. The CDR3 loop spans 15 amino acids. Germline CDR1 reads GTSNPN; CDR2 reads SVGIG (reference sequence). For the CDR3, the DNA is TGTGCCTGGAGTGTACATATCTCTGGGGCCAACGTCCTGACTTTC. It specifies CAWSVHISGANVLTF.

This clonotype was seen more than once but under ten times. The chain links TRBV12-3 or TRBV12-4 to TRBJ2-3; TRBD2 is a possible D gene (6 bases). This CDR3 spans 16 amino acids. The V gene lost 6 bases and the J gene lost 3 bases, with 19 bases spanning the gap. For the CDR3, the DNA is TGTGCCAGCAGACTTGGCGGGGCCTCAGGGACAGATACGCAGTATTTT. It specifies CASRLGGASGTDTQYF.

This clonotype came up a few times. This chain joins TRBV7-2 and TRBJ2-5, with D unresolved. The CDR3 has 14 amino acids. The germline V gene encodes CDR1 SGHTA and CDR2 FQGNSA. Trimming removed 7 bases at V and 2 bases at J, with 14 bases between. The CDR3 reads CASTPGRSQETQYF. The CDR3 DNA reads as TGTGCCAGCACCCCCGGGCGCTCGCAAGAGACCCAGTACTTC.

This clonotype was counted at least ten times. The J gene is TRBJ1-4, the V gene TRBV3-1; D is uncertain. There are 14 residues in the CDR3. Looked up from germline, CDR1 is LGHDT and CDR2 is YNNKEL (reference sequence). V was pared by 4 bases and J by 4 bases, with 10 bases between. The CDR3 spells CASSPPRGNEKLFF. In nucleotides, the CDR3 is TGTGCCAGCAGCCCTCCCCGGGGTAATGAAAAACTGTTTTTT.

Many counts were recorded for this clonotype. V gene TRBV11-2 combines with J gene TRBJ1-2; a possible D gene is TRBD1 (6 bases). Between the trimmed V and J ends, which lost 0 bases and 3 bases, there was a span of 11 bases. Germline lookup yields CDR1 SGHAT and CDR2 FQNNGV. The CDR3 is 15 amino acids. CDR3: CASSLDPGAYYGYTF. Written as DNA, the CDR3 is TGTGCCAGCAGCTTAGATCCAGGGGCGTACTATGGCTACACCTTC. The full variable domain, in which reference TRBV11-2 and TRBJ1-2 provide the parts outside the CDR3, is EAGVAQSPRYKIIEKRQSVAFWCNPISGHATLYWYQQILGQGPKLLIQFQNNGVVDDSQLPKDRFSAERLKGVDSTLKIQPAKLEDSAVYLCASSLDPGAYYGYTFGSGTRLTVV.

As regards this clonotype: This sequence may be a read error, since a much larger clone differs from it by one base. The chain couples TRBV28 to TRBJ2-1; the D is unclear. The CDR3 runs 13 residues. CDR1 MDHEN and CDR2 SYDVKM come from the germline V gene. CDR3 sequence: CSSSPPVRNEQFF. The CDR3 region has the DNA TGTTCCAGCAGTCCCCCGGTCCGCAATGAGCAGTTCTTC.